The entry below describes one T cell receptor beta chain. This CDR3 has 14 residues. In germline, CDR1 is SGHTA, CDR2 FQGNSA. Trimming took off 0 bases at V and 15 bases at J, with 18 bases between the two ends. This sample was taken from a study of shared clonotypes between healthy human individuals. CD4+ cells underwent separation, giving CD45RA+ naive and CD45RA-negative memory subsets. The deep-level immunoSEQ assay was used. Profiling relied on immunoSEQ multiplex PCR, and the TCRdb table lists in-frame clones only, not all of them. Of 2 million to 3 million clones listed, more than 85% were seen once; the top ten hold 0.36%.

This clonotype was sampled from a man aged 18 to 30 in good health. Some clones in this sample may be carry-over from other donors' samples. The rearrangement links TRBV7-2 to TRBJ2-1, with D perhaps TRBD1 or TRBD2 (5 bases each). The material sequenced was naive CD4+ T cells from PBMCs. The sample's subset: CD45RA+ positively selected. The chain's CDR3 is CASSLAAVVGTAFF. CDR3 coding DNA: TGTGCCAGCAGCTTAGCGGCCGTAGTGGGGACCGCGTTCTTC.